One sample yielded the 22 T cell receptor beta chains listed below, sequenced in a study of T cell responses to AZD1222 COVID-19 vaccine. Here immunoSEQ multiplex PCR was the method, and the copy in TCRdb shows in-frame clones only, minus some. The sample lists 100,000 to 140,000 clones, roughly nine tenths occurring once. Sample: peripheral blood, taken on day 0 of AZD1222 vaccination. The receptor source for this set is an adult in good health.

The CDR3 sequence: CASSYPASGGGGQYF. The CDR3 DNA follows: TGTGCCAGCAGTTACCCCGCATCCGGGGGCGGTGGGCAGTACTTC. The chain uses TRBV6-2 or TRBV6-3 and TRBJ2-7; D assignment may be TRBD1 or TRBD2 (6 bases each). With 2 bases removed from V and 9 bases from J, the gap between germline ends came to 20 bases. Germline assignment: CDR1 MNHEY and CDR2 SVGEGT. The CDR3 totals 15 residues.

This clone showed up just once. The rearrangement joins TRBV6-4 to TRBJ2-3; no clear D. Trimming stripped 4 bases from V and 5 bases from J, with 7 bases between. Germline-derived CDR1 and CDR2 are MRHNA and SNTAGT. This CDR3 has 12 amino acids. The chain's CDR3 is CASSGPGDTQYF. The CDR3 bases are TGTGCCAGCAGTGGCCCTGGAGATACGCAGTATTTT.

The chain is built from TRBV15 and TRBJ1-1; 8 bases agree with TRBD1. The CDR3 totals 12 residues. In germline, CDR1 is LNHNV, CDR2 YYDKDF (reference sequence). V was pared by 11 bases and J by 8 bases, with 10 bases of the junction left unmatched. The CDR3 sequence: CAASMGQDEAFF. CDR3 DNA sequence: TGTGCCGCATCAATGGGACAGGACGAAGCTTTCTTT.

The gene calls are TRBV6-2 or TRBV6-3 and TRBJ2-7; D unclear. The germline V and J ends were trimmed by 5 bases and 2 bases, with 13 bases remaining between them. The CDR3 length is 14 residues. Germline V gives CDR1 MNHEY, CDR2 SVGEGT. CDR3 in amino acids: CASSPVWGAYEQYF. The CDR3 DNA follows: TGTGCCAGCAGTCCCGTCTGGGGTGCCTACGAGCAGTACTTC.

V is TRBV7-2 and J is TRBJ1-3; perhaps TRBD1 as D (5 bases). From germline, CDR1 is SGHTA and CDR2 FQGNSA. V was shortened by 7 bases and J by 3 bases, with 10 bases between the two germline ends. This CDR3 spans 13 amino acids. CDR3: CASNWGFGNTIYF. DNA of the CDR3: TGTGCCAGCAACTGGGGCTTTGGAAACACCATATATTTT.

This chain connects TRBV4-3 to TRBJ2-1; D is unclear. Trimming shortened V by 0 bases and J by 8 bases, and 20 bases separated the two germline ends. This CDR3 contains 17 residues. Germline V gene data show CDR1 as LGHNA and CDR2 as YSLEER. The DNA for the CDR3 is TGCGCCAGCAGCCAAGAAGTCACCCGCGGAGAAGTCCATGAGCAGTTCTTC. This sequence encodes CASSQEVTRGEVHEQFF.

The CDR3 sequence is CASSLPGETQYF. CDR3 coding DNA: TGTGCCAGCAGCCTCCCGGGGGAGACCCAGTACTTC. The chain couples TRBV6-6 to TRBJ2-5; D may be TRBD2 (5 bases). The V end was cut by 6 bases, the J end by 5 bases, with 10 bases between. The CDR3 is made up of 12 amino acids. Germline V gene sequence: CDR1 MNHNY, CDR2 SVGAGI (reference sequence).

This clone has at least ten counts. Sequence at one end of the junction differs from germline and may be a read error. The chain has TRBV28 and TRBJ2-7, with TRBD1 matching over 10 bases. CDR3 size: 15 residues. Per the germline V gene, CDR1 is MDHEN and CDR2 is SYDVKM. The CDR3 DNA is TGTGCCAGCAGTTTCATAAGGAGAGGATTGGGACAGGGGCACTTC. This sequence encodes CASSFIRRGLGQGHF.

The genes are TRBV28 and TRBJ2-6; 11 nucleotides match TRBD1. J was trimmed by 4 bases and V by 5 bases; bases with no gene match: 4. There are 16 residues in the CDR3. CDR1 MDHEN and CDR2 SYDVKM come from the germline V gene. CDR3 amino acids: CASSGTGGTGANVLTF. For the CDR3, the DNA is TGTGCCAGCAGTGGGACAGGGGGGACGGGGGCCAACGTCCTGACTTTC.

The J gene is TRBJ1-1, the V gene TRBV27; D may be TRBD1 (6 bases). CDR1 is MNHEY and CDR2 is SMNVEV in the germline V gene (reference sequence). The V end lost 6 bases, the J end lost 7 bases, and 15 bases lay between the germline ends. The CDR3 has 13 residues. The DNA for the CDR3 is TGTGCCAGCAGCGCCCAGGGGAGGCGTGAAGCTTTCTTT. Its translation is CASSAQGRREAFF.

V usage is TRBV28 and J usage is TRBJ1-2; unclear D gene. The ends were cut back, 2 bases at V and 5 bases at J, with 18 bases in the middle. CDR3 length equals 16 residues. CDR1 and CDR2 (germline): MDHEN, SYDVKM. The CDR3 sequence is CASSLRLGGYSYGYTF. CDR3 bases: TGTGCCAGCAGTTTACGTCTGGGAGGGTATAGTTATGGCTACACCTTC.

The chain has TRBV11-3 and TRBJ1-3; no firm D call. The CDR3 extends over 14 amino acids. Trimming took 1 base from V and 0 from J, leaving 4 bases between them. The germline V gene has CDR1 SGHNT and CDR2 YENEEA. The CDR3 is CASSLGRSGNTIYF. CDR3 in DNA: TGTGCCAGCAGCTTAGGCCGCTCTGGAAACACCATATATTTT.

CDR3 DNA sequence: TGTGCCAGCAGTGGAGGCGGAAGGAGTAGCGGGAGTATTTACACCGGGGAGCTGTTTTTT. Its translation is CASSGGGRSSGSIYTGELFF. This rearrangement joins TRBV6-1 to TRBJ2-2, with TRBD2 matching 9 bases. Germline trimming cut 4 bases from V and 3 bases from J; bases unmatched to any gene: 18. Germline V gives CDR1 MNHNS, CDR2 SASEGT. This CDR3 comprises 20 residues.

The CDR3 here is CASSFSGRGTDTQYF. In nucleotides, the CDR3 is TGTGCCAGCAGCTTTAGCGGGAGAGGGACAGATACGCAGTATTTT. The chain joins TRBV7-3 to TRBJ2-3; 9 positions agree with TRBD2. V lost 3 bases and J lost 3; bases outside the gene matches: 4. CDR1 is SGHTA and CDR2 is FQGTGA in the germline V gene. The CDR3 consists of 15 residues.

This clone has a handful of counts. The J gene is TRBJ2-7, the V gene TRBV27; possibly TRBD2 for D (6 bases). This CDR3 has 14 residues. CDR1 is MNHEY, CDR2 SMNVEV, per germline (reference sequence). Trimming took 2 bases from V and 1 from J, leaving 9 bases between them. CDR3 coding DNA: TGTGCCAGCAGTTTAGCTAGCGTGTCCTACGAGCAGTACTTC. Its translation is CASSLASVSYEQYF.

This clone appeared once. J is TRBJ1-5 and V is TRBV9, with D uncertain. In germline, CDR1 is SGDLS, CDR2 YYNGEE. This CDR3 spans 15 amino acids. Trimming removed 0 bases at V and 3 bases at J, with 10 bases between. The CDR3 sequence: CASSVGLQNNQPQHF. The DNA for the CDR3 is TGTGCCAGCAGCGTAGGTCTGCAGAACAATCAGCCCCAGCATTTT.

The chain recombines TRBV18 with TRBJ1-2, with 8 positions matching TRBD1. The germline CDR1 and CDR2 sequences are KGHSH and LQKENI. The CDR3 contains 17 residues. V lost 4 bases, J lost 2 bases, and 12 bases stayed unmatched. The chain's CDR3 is CASSRNGAGGLNYGYTF. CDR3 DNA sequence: TGTGCCAGCTCACGAAACGGGGCAGGGGGCCTAAACTATGGCTACACCTTC.

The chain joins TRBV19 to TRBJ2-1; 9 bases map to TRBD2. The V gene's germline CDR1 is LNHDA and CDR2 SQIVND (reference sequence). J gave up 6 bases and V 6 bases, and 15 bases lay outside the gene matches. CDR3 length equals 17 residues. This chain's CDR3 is CASSAQPGTSKPNEQFF. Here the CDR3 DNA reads TGTGCCAGTAGCGCACAGCCCGGGACTAGCAAGCCCAATGAGCAGTTCTTC.

This CDR3 reads CASSEGLDTTDTQYF. The CDR3 DNA reads TGTGCCAGCAGCGAGGGACTAGATACCACAGATACGCAGTATTTT. The chain recombines TRBV9 with TRBJ2-3; 8 bases line up with TRBD2. The J segment lost 2 bases and the V segment lost 3 bases, leaving 5 bases of the junction unmatched. The CDR3 runs 15 residues. CDR1 is SGDLS, CDR2 YYNGEE, per germline.

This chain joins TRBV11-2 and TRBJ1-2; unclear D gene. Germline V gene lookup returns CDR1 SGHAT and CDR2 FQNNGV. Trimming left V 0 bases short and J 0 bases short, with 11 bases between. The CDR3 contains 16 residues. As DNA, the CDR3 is TGTGCCAGCAGCTTAGACGAACGGTTGACTAACTATGGCTACACCTTC. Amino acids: CASSLDERLTNYGYTF. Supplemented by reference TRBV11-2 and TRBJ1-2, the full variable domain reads EAGVAQSPRYKIIEKRQSVAFWCNPISGHATLYWYQQILGQGPKLLIQFQNNGVVDDSQLPKDRFSAERLKGVDSTLKIQPAKLEDSAVYLCASSLDERLTNYGYTFGSGTRLTVV.

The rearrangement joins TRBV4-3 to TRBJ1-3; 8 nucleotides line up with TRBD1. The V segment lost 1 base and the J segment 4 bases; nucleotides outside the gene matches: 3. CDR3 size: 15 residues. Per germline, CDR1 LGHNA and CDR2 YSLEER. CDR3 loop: CASSQAAGGGNTIYF. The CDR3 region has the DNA TGCGCCAGCAGCCAAGCAGCAGGGGGCGGAAACACCATATATTTT.

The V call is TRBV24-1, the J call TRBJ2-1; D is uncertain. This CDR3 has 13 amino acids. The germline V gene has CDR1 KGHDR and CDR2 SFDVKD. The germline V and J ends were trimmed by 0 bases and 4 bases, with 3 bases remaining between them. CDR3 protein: CATSDLGYNEQFF. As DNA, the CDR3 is TGTGCCACCAGTGATTTGGGATACAATGAGCAGTTCTTC.